This is a list of T cell receptor beta chains from one sample in a study of breast tumors, draining lymph nodes, adjacent tissues. MiXCR was run by TCRdb on the multiplex PCR reads, yielding one entry per CDR3 protein. The data contain around 290,000 distinct CDR3 sequences, 30% to 35% of them singletons. The sequenced sample was axillary lymph node tissue. These receptors were taken from a female donor with breast cancer. Some clones in this sample may be carry-over from other donors' samples. Each CDR3 is given with its conserved first and last residue. The order of the fields is V gene, CDR3 length, clone size, J gene, D gene, CDR3 DNA, CDR3 protein. The D gene is left open where the match is weak. The size entry is marked missing in some rows and otherwise reads once, few, many or a size class.

>TRBV3-1|14|many|TRBJ1-4|-
TGTGCCAGCAGCCAGGGGGGAACTAATGAAAAACTGTTTTTT
CASSQGGTNEKLFF
>TRBV20-1|16|few|TRBJ1-1|-
TGCAGTGCTAGAATCCCCCCCCCGCCCATGAACACTGAAGCTTTCTTT
CSARIPPPPMNTEAFF
>TRBV9|18|few|TRBJ2-2|-
TGTGCCAGCAGCGTAGCTCAAAAGGGGCCCACGGGGGCCGGGGAGCTGTTTTTT
CASSVAQKGPTGAGELFF
>TRBV4-2|19|few|TRBJ2-2|-
TGTGCCAGCAGCCAAGAAGCGGACGCCGGGAGTGCCAATGTCGGGGAGCTGTTTTTT
CASSQEADAGSANVGELFF
>TRBV20-1|15|many|TRBJ1-4|-
TGCAGTGCTAGCGGGGTCCGGGACGGGGATGAAAAACTGTTTTTT
CSASGVRDGDEKLFF
>TRBV11-2|11|many|TRBJ2-1|TRBD2
TGTGCCAGCAGCCGGGGGGGGGAGCAGTTCTTC
CASSRGGEQFF
>TRBV20-1|17|many|TRBJ1-4|TRBD1
TGCAGTGCTCCCCCCTTAGGACAGGGGGGCACTAATGAAAAACTGTTTTTT
CSAPPLGQGGTNEKLFF
>TRBV3-1|14|-|TRBJ1-1|-
TGTGCCAGCAGCCCGGGGGTAAAGAACACTGAAGCTTTCTTT
CASSPGVKNTEAFF
>TRBV20-1|15|many|TRBJ1-5|-
TGCAGTGCTAGAGATGCCGACAGGTCCCATCAGCCCCAGCATTTT
CSARDADRSHQPQHF
>TRBV12-3/TRBV12-4|13|many|TRBJ2-7|-
TGTGCCAGCAGTTTGGCAGGGAGCAACGAGCAGTACTTC
CASSLAGSNEQYF
>TRBV19|12|many|TRBJ2-1|TRBD2
TGTGCCAGTGCGGGGGCCTACAATGAGCAGTTCTTC
CASAGAYNEQFF
>TRBV20-1|11|many|TRBJ2-5|-
TGCAGTGCTGAAGCATCGGAGACCCAGTACTTC
CSAEASETQYF
>TRBV7-9|15|-|TRBJ2-5|TRBD2
TGTGCCAGCAGCTCTCTAGCGGGAGGGTTGGAGACCCAGTACTTC
CASSSLAGGLETQYF
>TRBV2|12|-|TRBJ2-6|-
TGTGCCAGTCTCGACCGGGACAACGTCCTGACTTTC
CASLDRDNVLTF